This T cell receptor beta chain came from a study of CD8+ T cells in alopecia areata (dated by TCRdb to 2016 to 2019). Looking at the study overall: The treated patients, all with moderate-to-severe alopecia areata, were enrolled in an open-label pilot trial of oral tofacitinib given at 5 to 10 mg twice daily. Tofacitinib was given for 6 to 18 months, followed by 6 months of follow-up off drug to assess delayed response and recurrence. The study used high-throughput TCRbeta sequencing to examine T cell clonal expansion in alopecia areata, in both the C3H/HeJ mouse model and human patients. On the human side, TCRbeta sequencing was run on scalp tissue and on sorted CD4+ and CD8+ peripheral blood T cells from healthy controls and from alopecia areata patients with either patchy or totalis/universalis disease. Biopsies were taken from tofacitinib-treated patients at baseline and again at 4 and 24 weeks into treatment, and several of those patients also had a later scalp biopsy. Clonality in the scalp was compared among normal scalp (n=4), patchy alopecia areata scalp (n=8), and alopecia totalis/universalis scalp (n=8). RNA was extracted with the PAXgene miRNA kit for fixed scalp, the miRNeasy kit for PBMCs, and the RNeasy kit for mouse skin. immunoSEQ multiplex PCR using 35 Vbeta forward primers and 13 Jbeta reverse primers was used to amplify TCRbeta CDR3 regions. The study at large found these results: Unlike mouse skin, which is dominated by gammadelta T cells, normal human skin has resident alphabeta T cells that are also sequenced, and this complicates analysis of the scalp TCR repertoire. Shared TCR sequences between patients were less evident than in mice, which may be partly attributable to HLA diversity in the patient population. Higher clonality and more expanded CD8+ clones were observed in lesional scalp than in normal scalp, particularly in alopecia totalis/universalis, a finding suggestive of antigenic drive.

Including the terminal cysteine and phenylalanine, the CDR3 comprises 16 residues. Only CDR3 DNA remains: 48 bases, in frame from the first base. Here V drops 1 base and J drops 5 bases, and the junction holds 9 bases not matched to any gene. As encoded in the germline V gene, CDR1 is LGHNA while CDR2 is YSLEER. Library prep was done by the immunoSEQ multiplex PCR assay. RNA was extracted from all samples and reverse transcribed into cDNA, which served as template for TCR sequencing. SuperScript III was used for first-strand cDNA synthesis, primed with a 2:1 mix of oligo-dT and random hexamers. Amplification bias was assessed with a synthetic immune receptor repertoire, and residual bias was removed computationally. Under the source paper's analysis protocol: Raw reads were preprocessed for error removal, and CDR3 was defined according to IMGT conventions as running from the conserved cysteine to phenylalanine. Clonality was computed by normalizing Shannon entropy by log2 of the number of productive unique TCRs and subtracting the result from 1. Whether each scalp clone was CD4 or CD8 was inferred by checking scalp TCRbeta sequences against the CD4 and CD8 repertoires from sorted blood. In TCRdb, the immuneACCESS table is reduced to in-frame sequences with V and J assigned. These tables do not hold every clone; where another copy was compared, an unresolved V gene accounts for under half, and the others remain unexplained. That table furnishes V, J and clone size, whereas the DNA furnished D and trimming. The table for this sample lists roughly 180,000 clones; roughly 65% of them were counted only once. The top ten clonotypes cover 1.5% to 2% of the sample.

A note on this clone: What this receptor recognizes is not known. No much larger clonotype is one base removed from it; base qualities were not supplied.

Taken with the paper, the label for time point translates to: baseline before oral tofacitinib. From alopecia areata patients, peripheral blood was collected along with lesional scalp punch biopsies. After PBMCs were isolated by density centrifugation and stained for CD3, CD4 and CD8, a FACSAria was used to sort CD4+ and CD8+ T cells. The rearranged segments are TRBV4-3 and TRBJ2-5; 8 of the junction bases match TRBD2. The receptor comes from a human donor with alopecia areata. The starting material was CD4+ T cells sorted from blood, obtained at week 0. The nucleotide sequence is TGCGCCAGCAGCCAAGCCCCCCAGCGGGGGAGGGAGACCCAGTACTTC. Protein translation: CASSQAPQRGRETQYF.